This T cell receptor beta chain originates from a study of cytomegalovirus exposure and HLA in healthy donors (dated by TCRdb to about 2017). Study-wide context: An earlier analysis of roughly 630 of the donors reported more than 250 Gb of sequence data and some 100 million unique TCR beta sequences from about 200 million T cells. All discovery cohort repertoires had been generated on a single sequencing platform. Of the 300 to 500 genotyped donors, approximately 81% were placed in the genetic ancestry cluster associated with self-reported Caucasian donors. Besides the first cohort of roughly 660 subjects, a separate validation cohort made up of 120 different subjects was used. Both class I and class II loci were covered by HLA typing, at four-digit resolution. In a later analysis, previously published TCR beta repertoires from several hundred donors were re-analyzed and high-resolution HLA genotyping was added so that TCR occurrence patterns could be studied. Roughly 5 DR-DQ haplotypes were handled as single units for association and clustering because linkage in the cohort was strong. Roughly 300 gigabases of sequencing data and roughly 80 million unique TCR sequences made up an early release that covered 500 to 650 HLA-typed donors. High-throughput TCR immunosequencing, statistical association of individual TCRs with disease status, and machine learning were combined to predict cytomegalovirus infection status. Rather than using new phenotypic data, the later analysis identified candidate immune exposures from TCR beta sequences and from how often those sequences occurred across donors. Donor age, sex, ethnicity and CMV serostatus were compiled alongside the repertoire data. Using immunosequencing, the study profiled T cell repertoires from about 650 subjects and related those repertoires to cytomegalovirus serostatus. The study was designed to test whether signatures of past pathogen exposure could be identified by cataloging public T cell receptors. Genome-wide SNP genotypes for about 60% of the roughly 700 donors were used in a later genetic analysis, which treated that subset as a discovery cohort. In an earlier analysis of a few hundred of the donors, high-throughput TCR beta sequencing was used to judge whether each TCR beta V gene segment behaved as functional or pseudogenic. Typing coverage differed by locus: A, B, C, DRB1 and DQB1 were typed in about 620-640 donors, DQA1 in about 500, DPA1 in 600 to 610, and DPB1 in 472. Among some 410 genotyped donors of the cohort, an average of about 240,000 unique TCR beta nucleotide sequences were sequenced per donor, roughly 18% of them non-productive.

Overall study results and their limits: In this cohort, only TCR beta chains were sequenced, and detectable features were limited by the absence of alpha or paired-chain data. Linkage disequilibrium might explain the correlated functional status among segregating V segments, but an unknown experimental factor could not be ruled out. A later analysis reported that several top co-occurrence clusters appeared linked to parvovirus B19, influenza, CMV and Epstein-Barr virus. Sequencing depth was assumed to be roughly uniform across donors in the presence/absence analyses, though that assumption may not hold. When HLA alleles, especially DR and DQ, strongly co-occurred, attributing TCR associations to individual alleles was difficult. A further reported finding was that TCR beta sequences accurately predicted the HLA-A and HLA-B alleles for most subjects in the first cohort. Because counts were too low, 15 to 20 rarely observed V segments, including chromosome 9 orphons, were left out of the earlier analysis of some 640 of the donors. Cytomegalovirus status was reported to be diagnosed by the classifier with high specificity and sensitivity in both the original and validation cohorts. At a false discovery rate of 0.05, a later analysis linked 15,000 to 20,000 TCR beta sequences to specific HLA alleles. CMV serostatus was the only immune exposure information available for the cohort. A cluster of highly shared sequence variants was judged likely to represent a technical artifact of the sequencing pipeline. A later analysis found that TCR association rates varied across HLA loci, with DRB1 alleles showing the most associated TCRs and HLA-C alleles the fewest. An association between a missense DCLRE1C variant and V-gene and J-gene trimming of TCR beta chains was found in a later genetic analysis and replicated in an independent cohort. The authors suggested that the approach could potentially be extended to other disease states and immunological phenotypes. According to a later genetic analysis, donors in an Asian-associated ancestry cluster had fewer N-insertions in productive TCRs than the approximately 690-donor mean. Some IMGT-functional V segments, including TRBV6-2 and TRBV6-3, could not be distinguished by the 87-base-pair reads and were therefore excluded. Because some donors lacked HLA typing at each locus, the association tests relied only on the typed subset. A later analysis found that most CMV-associated TCR beta chains appeared HLA-restricted, with HLA associations seemingly driven largely by CMV exposure. Most TCR sequences were observed very rarely across donors, whereas some public TCRs were present in many individuals. A total of fewer than 200 TCR beta chains were listed by the study as associated with cytomegalovirus. In an earlier analysis of 587 of the donors, most TCR beta V segments appeared in productive rearrangements about 87% or about 30% of the time, broadly matching IMGT annotations. A later analysis found that HLA-associated TCR beta chains were more clonally expanded and had lower generation probabilities than equally common non-associated chains. A few of the identified cytomegalovirus-associated TCR beta chains were confirmed in vitro to be specific for cytomegalovirus antigens.

The library was built by means of the immunoSEQ multiplex PCR assay. For the multiplex PCR, a mixture combining 60 forward primers for TCR Vbeta segments and 13 reverse primers for TCR Jbeta segments was used. Amplification of the CDR3 region of rearranged TCR beta genes was performed with a multiplex PCR assay on genomic DNA. On the Illumina HiSeq System, the amplified TCR beta libraries were sequenced as 87-base-pair reads. Concerning the study's data processing: A later analysis tallied around 87 million unique TCR beta chains across the 550 to 850 repertoires, and roughly 11 million of those chains were shared by two or more donors. Raw reads were error-corrected and collapsed into unique sequences by a nearest-neighbor algorithm in which closely related sequences were merged to remove PCR and sequencing errors. CDR3 sequences were aligned to IMGT reference sequences to assign V, D and J gene segments. Each retained sequence needed at least a six-nucleotide match to both a V gene segment and a J gene segment. Rearrangements were classified as productive when the CDR3 lacked stop codons and remained in frame with V and J, and all other rearrangements were classified as non-productive. CDR3 was defined by IMGT convention, running from the second conserved V-encoded cysteine to the conserved J-encoded phenylalanine. The earlier analysis of 450 to 750 of the donors excluded any sequence lacking an unambiguous match to a single V gene segment. In an earlier analysis of 587 of the donors, V segments were called functional above 56.7% productive rearrangements and were called segregating when the between-donor standard deviation exceeded 5%. A statistical classification framework was built to diagnose cytomegalovirus status from the catalog of TCR beta chain sequences. V and J gene assignment, in a later analysis, came from comparing TCR nucleotide sequences with IMGT/GENE-DB human TR gene sequences. A later analysis assigned CDR3 sequences and most-parsimonious VDJ recombination scenarios with the TCRdist pipeline. In a later analysis, each TCR beta chain was defined by its CDR3 amino acid sequence together with its V-gene family, and reads lacking a unique V-gene family were excluded. In a later analysis, several hundred highly shared, low-generation-probability nucleotide sequences were removed to address suspected cross-contamination and a sequencing artifact. In a later analysis, a clonal expansion index was calculated for each public chain from normalized within-repertoire ranks of inferred template counts. Generation probabilities in a later analysis came from a VDJ recombination model fitted to out-of-frame rearrangements, and those results were checked against IGoR. In a later analysis, TCR-TCR, TCR-HLA and TCR-CMV co-occurrence was scored with hypergeometric tests, and a repertoire-size bias correction was applied to TCR pairs. A later analysis estimated false discovery rates by permuting HLA or CMV assignments 20 times. A later analysis grouped co-occurring TCRs with DBSCAN, adding TCRdist sequence similarity when clustering within HLA-allele-positive subsets. Repertoires with fewer than 30,000 or more than 120,000 public chains were left out of co-occurrence clustering, as were five repertoires with anomalous nucleotide sharing. TCRdb obtained this table from immuneACCESS and retained in-frame rearrangements with V and J assigned. These tables miss some clones; where compared with another copy, unresolved V genes account for less than half of the shortfall, and the remainder is unexplained. V, J and clone size are taken as reported in that table, and D and trimming were inferred from the DNA itself. This sample holds under 100,000 clones; roughly two thirds were observed only once. The top ten hold more than 13% of the sample.

The cohort consisted of 666 healthy bone marrow donors. All cohort members were sampled while nominally healthy, although unrecorded immune exposures were likely present. The donor tested CMV seropositive and was one of the 289 seropositive cohort members. Every donor gave a peripheral blood sample, and the peripheral blood mononuclear cells from that sample were used for TCR beta sequencing. The Qiagen DNeasy Blood Extraction Kit was used to extract genomic DNA from the blood cell samples. To note about this clone: Its recognized antigen is unknown. No much larger clone is present one base from it, and per-base qualities are unavailable.

The germline V gene yields SGHVS for CDR1 and FQNEAQ for CDR2. The CDR3 holds 16 amino acids from the cysteine to the phenylalanine. The only DNA kept is the CDR3, 48 bases in frame from the first base. The receptor was isolated from a woman in her fifties or sixties in good health and CMV-seropositive. The sequence links TRBV7-8 to TRBJ2-5; TRBD2 fits 11 bases in the junction. The closer fit of TRBJ2-7 to the DNA end suggests the J call may be wrong. Sequencing was performed on PBMCs. The sequence in DNA is TGTGCCAGCAGCTTAGTATCTAGCGGGGGGTCGTACGAGCAGTACTTC. Its translation reads: CASSLVSSGGSYEQYF.